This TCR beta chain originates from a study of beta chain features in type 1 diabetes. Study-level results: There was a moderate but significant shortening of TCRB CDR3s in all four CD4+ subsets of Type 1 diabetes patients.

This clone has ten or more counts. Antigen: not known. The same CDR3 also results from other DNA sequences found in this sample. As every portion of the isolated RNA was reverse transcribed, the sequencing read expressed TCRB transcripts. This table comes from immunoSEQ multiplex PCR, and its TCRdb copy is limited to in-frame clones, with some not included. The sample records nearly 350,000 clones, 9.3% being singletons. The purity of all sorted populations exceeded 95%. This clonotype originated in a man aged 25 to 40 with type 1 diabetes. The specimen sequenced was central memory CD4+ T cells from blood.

The CDR3 loop is CSVVIGGTDTQYF. In DNA form, the CDR3 reads TGCAGCGTTGTAATCGGGGGCACAGATACGCAGTATTTT. The V and J genes are TRBV29-1 and TRBJ2-3; D is possibly TRBD2 (5 bases). In germline, CDR1 is SQVTM, CDR2 ANQGSEA. This CDR3 region has 13 residues. Trimming stripped 4 bases from V and 1 base from J, with 9 bases between.